Below, 28 T cell receptor beta chains from the same sample are listed, as sequenced in a study of human T cells and chemical hapten exposure. From the RACE reads, TCRdb called clonotypes with MiXCR, one entry per CDR3 protein. The table has tens of thousands of distinct CDR3 sequences, around 12% seen once. Time point indicated: pre-sensitization, week 0. Treatment here: therapeutic diphenylcyclopropenone sensitization with weekly scalp DPC. From whole blood left unfractionated, total RNA was extracted. Sequencing was performed on whole blood, taken in connection with sensitization to the hapten diphenylcyclopropenone (DPC). These receptors were obtained from a woman in her thirties or forties with alopecia areata. Some clones in this sample may be carry-over from other donors' samples.

At least ten counts were recorded for this clonotype. The chain is built from TRBV5-1 and TRBJ2-1; 10 bases are shared with TRBD2. Per germline, CDR1 SGHRS and CDR2 YFSETQ. The CDR3 contains 14 residues. After removal of 3 bases from V and 7 bases from J, the junction contained 4 bases not matched to a gene. In nucleotides, the CDR3 is TGCGCCAGCAGCTCTAGCGGGGGTTGGAATGAGCAGTTCTTC. Its protein is CASSSSGGWNEQFF.

This clonotype showed up many times. The DNA for the CDR3 is TGTGCCAGCAGTTGGGGGAATCAGCCCCAGCATTTT. This gives the protein CASSWGNQPQHF. V usage is TRBV12-3 or TRBV12-4 and J usage is TRBJ1-5, with D perhaps matching TRBD1 (5 bases). The CDR3 sequence is 12 residues long. V dropped 4 bases and J dropped 4 bases, with 5 bases sitting between them.

This clonotype was counted ten times or more. V and J are TRBV28 and TRBJ2-7; the match to TRBD1 covers 8 bases. The V gene's germline CDR1 is MDHEN and CDR2 SYDVKM. CDR3 length equals 14 residues. V was pared by 11 bases and J by 0 bases, with 9 bases of the junction left unmatched. The CDR3 nucleotides read TGTGCCGCTAGGACAGGGTTCAGCTCCTACGAGCAGTACTTC. It specifies CAARTGFSSYEQYF.

The table lists this clonotype with many counts. The J gene is TRBJ2-3, the V gene TRBV28, with no clear D. The CDR3 sequence is 12 residues long. Germline V lookup: CDR1 MDHEN, CDR2 SYDVKM. V gave up 2 bases and J gave up 7 bases, with 7 bases separating them. As DNA, the CDR3 is TGTGCCAGCAGTTTAACTACCAATACGCAGTATTTT. Translated, it gives CASSLTTNTQYF.

The J gene is TRBJ2-7, the V gene TRBV29-1, with TRBD1 identical over 12 bases. V gave up 3 bases and J gave up 5 bases; unmatched junction bases: 14. Germline CDR1 and CDR2: SQVTM and ANQGSEA. CDR3 size: 17 residues. The CDR3 sequence: CSVDSGTGGILDNEQYF. CDR3 nucleotide sequence: TGCAGCGTTGATTCCGGGACAGGGGGCATACTGGACAACGAGCAGTACTTC.

This clonotype was counted at least ten times. The CDR3 DNA reads as TGCGCCAGCAGCCAAGGTCCCTTCCAAGGGGCCCCCGGGGGGACCGGGGAGCTGTTTTTT. Protein product: CASSQGPFQGAPGGTGELFF. The V gene is TRBV4-1, the J gene TRBJ2-2; 7 positions match TRBD2. In germline, CDR1 is MGHRA, CDR2 YSYEKL. The trim removed 1 base at V and 5 bases at J, leaving 19 bases unmatched. The CDR3 contains 20 residues.

The rearrangement uses TRBV4-3 and TRBJ2-7; 10 nucleotides agree with TRBD1. This CDR3 contains 15 residues. Germline V gene sequence: CDR1 LGHNA, CDR2 YSLEER. Trimming cost V 7 bases and J 2 bases; bases outside gene matches: 8. The CDR3 sequence: CASNLGGQGTYEQYF. The CDR3 coding sequence is TGCGCCAGCAACCTGGGGGGACAGGGGACCTACGAGCAGTACTTC.

This clonotype was seen only a few times. J is TRBJ2-4 and V is TRBV27, with a weak D call TRBD2 (6 bases). Germline CDR1 reads MNHEY; CDR2 reads SMNVEV (reference sequence). V was shortened by 6 bases and J by 8 bases, with 20 bases between the two germline ends. This CDR3 is built from 15 residues. Here the CDR3 reads CASSPAGTRGYIQYF. The CDR3 DNA reads TGTGCCAGCAGCCCCGCGGGGACCCGTGGGTACATTCAGTACTTC.

The V and J genes are TRBV10-3 and TRBJ2-7, with 8 bases lining up with TRBD1. After removal of 2 bases from V and 6 bases from J, the junction contained 6 bases not matched to a gene. The CDR3 totals 14 residues. Germline CDR1 reads ENHRY; CDR2 reads SYGVKD. This chain's CDR3 is CAISEAGGTGEQYF. The CDR3 DNA is TGTGCCATCAGTGAGGCAGGGGGCACTGGCGAGCAGTACTTC.

This clonotype was recorded a few times. CDR3 protein: CAISDQETQYF. DNA of the CDR3: TGTGCCATCAGCGACCAAGAGACCCAGTACTTC. The V and J genes are TRBV10-3 and TRBJ2-5, with D hard to call. Germline assignment: CDR1 ENHRY and CDR2 SYGVKD. V was clipped by 6 bases and J by 0 bases, with 2 bases between them. CDR3 length: 11 residues.

This clonotype was counted many times. The chain recombines TRBV5-1 with TRBJ1-6; 8 bases map to TRBD1. Trimming cost V 6 bases and J 9 bases; bases outside gene matches: 11. The CDR3 is made up of 15 amino acids. CDR1 is SGHRS and CDR2 is YFSETQ in the germline V gene. The CDR3 reads CASTEGQAGASPLHF. The CDR3, as DNA: TGCGCCAGCACGGAGGGACAGGCTGGCGCTTCACCCCTCCACTTT.

V gene TRBV28 combines with J gene TRBJ2-3, with D perhaps given as TRBD1 or TRBD2 (6 bases each). The CDR3 runs to 14 residues. Trimming took off 9 bases at V and 0 bases at J, with 13 bases between the two ends. Per the germline V gene, CDR1 is MDHEN and CDR2 is SYDVKM. CDR3 bases: TGTGCCAGTAGGGGGGTTATTAGCACAGATACGCAGTATTTT. Translation gives CASRGVISTDTQYF.

V gene TRBV27 combines with J gene TRBJ2-3; 8 positions agree with TRBD1. The germline CDR1 and CDR2 sequences are MNHEY and SMNVEV (reference sequence). V was clipped by 4 bases and J by 5 bases; unmatched bases: 5. The CDR3 runs to 14 residues. The CDR3 DNA reads TGTGCCAGCAGTTCGACAGGGGTTCAAGATACGCAGTATTTT. As protein: CASSSTGVQDTQYF.

This clonotype was observed a handful of times. This sequence joins TRBV29-1 and TRBJ2-7; 9 nucleotides agree with TRBD1. The CDR3 has 12 residues. J lost 4 bases, V lost 4 bases, and 2 bases had no gene match. Germline V gene lookup returns CDR1 SQVTM and CDR2 ANQGSEA. CDR3: CSVAQGAYEQYF. The CDR3 region has the DNA TGCAGCGTTGCACAGGGGGCTTACGAGCAGTACTTC.

DNA of the CDR3: TGTGCCAGCAGCCAAGAGGGACTAGCGGGAGTAGTGTACTTC. Encoded protein: CASSQEGLAGVVYF. The chain uses TRBV4-2 and TRBJ2-7, with TRBD2 matching 14 bases. CDR3 length: 14 amino acids. The V gene's germline CDR1 is LGHNA and CDR2 YNFKEQ. With V trimmed by 0 bases and J by 12 bases, 4 bases remained unmatched.

The genes are TRBV11-2 and TRBJ2-1; 7 bases align to TRBD1. The germline gives CDR1 SGHAT, CDR2 FQNNGV. The trim removed 1 base at V and 7 bases at J, leaving 7 bases unmatched. The CDR3 has 15 amino acids. CDR3 loop: CASSLGAGGLNEQFF. The CDR3 DNA follows: TGTGCCAGCAGCTTAGGGGCAGGGGGTCTGAATGAGCAGTTCTTC.

This clonotype was seen once. This chain joins TRBV7-9 and TRBJ2-5; TRBD2 aligns across 10 bases. Germline V gene data show CDR1 as SEHNR and CDR2 as FQNEAQ (reference sequence). V was pared by 4 bases and J by 5 bases, with 7 bases of the junction left unmatched. The CDR3 covers 15 residues. CDR3 DNA sequence: TGTGCCAGCAGCTCTTTCTTGACTAGCGGGGAGACCCAGTACTTC. Translated: CASSSFLTSGETQYF.

V gene TRBV2 combines with J gene TRBJ2-5; weak D call: TRBD2 (6 bases). Between the trimmed V and J ends, which lost 6 bases and 2 bases, there was a span of 10 bases. Germline V lookup: CDR1 SNHLY, CDR2 FYNNEI. The CDR3 extends over 13 amino acids. The DNA for the CDR3 is TGTGCCAGCAGCGGACTATCACAAGAGACCCAGTACTTC. It codes for CASSGLSQETQYF.

The rearrangement joins TRBV20-1 to TRBJ2-7; the D gene could be TRBD1 or TRBD2 (5 bases each). CDR1 is DFQATT, CDR2 SNEGSKA, per germline (reference sequence). This CDR3 spans 14 amino acids. The V end lost 6 bases, the J end lost 0 bases, and 15 bases lay between the germline ends. CDR3 region: CSALGVSGSYEQYF. As DNA, the CDR3 is TGCAGTGCCCTAGGGGTCAGCGGCTCCTACGAGCAGTACTTC.

This clonotype was counted many times. The chain is built from TRBV7-9 and TRBJ2-1; weak D call: TRBD1 (6 bases). V lost 5 bases and J lost 2, with 19 bases in between. The CDR3 is 17 amino acids. Germline CDR1 is SEHNR and CDR2 is FQNEAQ (reference sequence). CDR3 coding DNA: TGTGCCAGCAGCCTCAGTCGGGCAGGGGCCGCCTACAATGAGCAGTTCTTC. Amino acids: CASSLSRAGAAYNEQFF.

The sample holds many counts of this clonotype. CDR3 loop: CASSRQGGGSDTQYF. The CDR3 coding sequence is TGTGCCAGCAGCCGACAGGGGGGTGGGTCAGATACGCAGTATTTT. The V and J genes are TRBV2 and TRBJ2-3; 9 bases align to TRBD1. The CDR3 length is 15 residues. Trimming at V came to 6 bases and at J to 4 bases, leaving 8 bases not matched to a gene. Germline CDR1 reads SNHLY; CDR2 reads FYNNEI.

This clonotype was counted ten times or more. The chain carries TRBV3-1 and TRBJ2-7, with D perhaps TRBD2 (6 bases). Germline V gene lookup returns CDR1 LGHDT and CDR2 YNNKEL (reference sequence). CDR3 size: 13 residues. Trimming left V 4 bases short and J 5 bases short, with 12 bases between. CDR3 residues: CASSRPGRHEQYF. CDR3 sequence (DNA): TGTGCCAGCAGCCGTCCGGGGAGGCACGAGCAGTACTTC.

This clonotype was recorded many times. The chain links TRBV20-1 to TRBJ2-7; 10 bases map to TRBD2. This CDR3 has 15 amino acids. V lost 0 bases and J lost 5; bases outside the gene matches: 7. Looked up from germline, CDR1 is DFQATT and CDR2 is SNEGSKA (reference sequence). The CDR3 nucleotides read TGCAGTGCTAGAGATCGAGCTAGCGGGAGCCACGAGCAGTACTTC. This translates into CSARDRASGSHEQYF.

This clonotype was detected many times. This chain links TRBV2 with TRBJ2-5, with D maybe TRBD1 (7 bases). CDR1 is SNHLY, CDR2 FYNNEI, per germline. The CDR3 covers 15 residues. Between the trimmed V and J ends, which lost 5 bases and 7 bases, there was a span of 20 bases. CDR3 coding DNA: TGTGCCAGCAGTCCCCCCCAGGGGGGTTTGGGGACCCAGTACTTC. Protein product: CASSPPQGGLGTQYF.

The sample holds many counts of this clonotype. The chain links TRBV5-1 to TRBJ1-1; a possible D gene is TRBD1 (6 bases). Germline values: CDR1 SGHRS, CDR2 YFSETQ. Trimming removed 0 bases from V and 7 bases from J, with 16 bases in between. The CDR3 spans 15 residues. CDR3 in amino acids: CASSLEGHGKSEAFF. CDR3 sequence (DNA): TGCGCCAGCAGCTTGGAGGGACATGGAAAGAGTGAAGCTTTCTTT.

The table lists this clonotype with a few counts. The chain employs TRBV28 and TRBJ2-7, with a weak D call TRBD2 (6 bases). The ends were cut back, 4 bases at V and 2 bases at J, with 12 bases in the middle. CDR3 size: 14 residues. Germline V lookup: CDR1 MDHEN, CDR2 SYDVKM. The DNA for the CDR3 is TGTGCCAGCAGTTCAGGACGGGAGACCTACGAGCAGTACTTC. Amino acids: CASSSGRETYEQYF. The whole variable domain, filled in from reference TRBV28 and TRBJ2-7, reads DVKVTQSSRYLVKRTGEKVFLECVQDMDHENMFWYRQDPGLGLRLIYFSYDVKMKEKGDIPEGYSVSREKKERFSLILESASTNQTSMYLCASSSGRETYEQYFGPGTRLTVT.

The chain joins TRBV3-1 to TRBJ2-5; TRBD1 matches at 10 bases. Germline loops: CDR1 LGHDT, CDR2 YNNKEL (reference sequence). Trimming cost V 3 bases and J 3 bases; bases outside gene matches: 4. The CDR3 is made up of 15 amino acids. CDR3 nucleotides: TGTGCCAGCAGCCAGGGAGGGACAGGGGAAGAGACCCAGTACTTC. Protein: CASSQGGTGEETQYF.

This clonotype was recorded at least ten times. The CDR3 nucleotides read TGTGCCAGCAGCACCGGGACAGGAGGTGTCCGAGCTTTCTTT. It yields the protein CASSTGTGGVRAFF. The J gene is TRBJ1-1, the V gene TRBV5-6, with 8 bases that match TRBD1. The V gene's germline CDR1 is SGHDT and CDR2 YYEEEE. V shed 4 bases, J shed 10 bases, and the junction held 12 bases outside the gene matches. The CDR3 sequence is 14 residues long.